This is a list of T cell receptor beta chains from one sample in a study of cytomegalovirus exposure and HLA in healthy donors. Assay used: immunoSEQ multiplex PCR; TCRdb lists only in-frame clones, some missing. The data show approximately 170,000 clones, roughly 80% seen once. What was sequenced was PBMCs. These receptors all stem from a woman aged 18-35 years in good health and CMV-seronegative. The CDR3 runs from the conserved cysteine through the conserved F or W. D genes are given only for firm matches. Rows give clone size only sometimes, using once, few, many, or a class for an expanded clone.

d_call clone_size j_call v_call cdr3_aa cdr3_nt
TRBD1 few TRBJ1-1 TRBV11-2 CASSLAAGGTEAFF TGTGCCAGCAGCTTAGCTGCAGGGGGCACTGAAGCTTTCTTT
NA NA TRBJ2-7 TRBV7-9 CASSPSYEQYF TGTGCCAGCAGCCCTTCTTACGAGCAGTACTTC
TRBD1 NA TRBJ1-1 TRBV7-9 CASSSGQGETEAFF TGTGCCAGCAGCTCGGGACAGGGGGAAACTGAAGCTTTCTTT
TRBD2 NA TRBJ2-3 TRBV4-3 CASSHLRVAGETDTQYF TGCGCCAGCAGCCATCTCCGAGTAGCGGGAGAAACAGATACGCAGTATTTT
TRBD1 NA TRBJ1-5 TRBV7-2 CASSLFGTGPSEPQHF TGTGCCAGCAGCTTATTTGGGACAGGCCCCTCCGAGCCCCAGCATTTT
NA once TRBJ2-5 TRBV2 CASRLPGSLNREQYF TGTGCCAGCAGACTACCCGGGTCTCTCAACAGGGAGCAGTACTTC
NA NA TRBJ2-3 TRBV28 CASSLRGSLSDTQYF TGTGCCAGCAGTTTAAGGGGCTCTCTGTCGGATACGCAGTATTTT
TRBD1 once TRBJ1-2 TRBV28 CASSLGDRARLGYTF TGTGCCAGCAGTTTAGGCGACAGGGCGCGGTTAGGCTACACCTTC
TRBD1 NA TRBJ2-2 TRBV7-9 CASSNRDRGRARKDGELFF TGTGCCAGCTCCAACCGGGACAGGGGGCGAGCAAGGAAGGACGGGGAGCTGTTTTTT
TRBD1 NA TRBJ1-2 TRBV19 CASSRDSEYGYTF TGTGCCAGTAGTAGGGACAGCGAATATGGCTACACCTTC
NA NA TRBJ2-3 TRBV7-9 CASRNQGSGTDTQYF TGTGCCAGCCGTAATCAGGGGTCGGGCACAGATACGCAGTATTTT
NA NA TRBJ2-7 TRBV10-3 CAISEPVTTGPLGEQYF TGTGCCATCAGTGAGCCGGTGACCACAGGGCCGCTAGGCGAGCAGTACTTC
NA NA TRBJ2-1 TRBV7-2 CASSLRSGWASYNEQFF TGTGCCAGCAGCTTAAGGTCGGGGTGGGCCTCCTACAATGAGCAGTTCTTC
TRBD2 NA TRBJ2-7 TRBV4-1 CASSQISGEAYEQYF TGCGCCAGCAGCCAGATTAGCGGGGAAGCCTACGAGCAGTACTTC
NA NA TRBJ1-5 TRBV19 CASSLRSWGDQPQHF TGTGCCAGTAGTTTGCGCAGTTGGGGGGATCAGCCCCAGCATTTT
TRBD1 NA TRBJ1-5 TRBV5-1 CASSEGQGVAQPQHF TGCGCCAGCAGCGAGGGACAGGGGGTGGCTCAGCCCCAGCATTTT
TRBD2 NA TRBJ2-7 TRBV14 CASHRLAGGYEQYF TGTGCCAGCCACCGACTAGCGGGAGGCTACGAGCAGTACTTC
NA NA TRBJ1-1 TRBV4-2 CASSQDQDSSGNTEAFF TGTGCCAGCAGCCAAGATCAGGACTCAAGTGGGAACACTGAAGCTTTCTTT
NA NA TRBJ1-2 TRBV30 CAWTLEGAGSYGYTF TGTGCCTGGACCCTCGAAGGAGCGGGCTCCTATGGCTACACCTTC
TRBD1 NA TRBJ1-1 TRBV27 CASSFYGTGGAAEAFF TGTGCCAGCAGTTTTTACGGGACAGGGGGCGCGGCTGAAGCTTTCTTT
TRBD1 few TRBJ2-1 TRBV6-4 CASTPGTGGSYNEQFF TGTGCCAGCACCCCCGGGACAGGGGGCTCCTACAATGAGCAGTTCTTC
NA once TRBJ2-1 TRBV2 CASGDPKGYNEQFF TGTGCCAGCGGCGACCCCAAGGGGTACAATGAGCAGTTCTTC
NA NA TRBJ2-5 TRBV11-2 CASSLDTGGQETQYF TGTGCCAGCAGCTTAGATACCGGGGGACAAGAGACCCAGTACTTC
NA NA TRBJ2-3 TRBV4-1 CASSQLFRGPDTQYF TGCGCCAGCAGCCAATTGTTTCGAGGGCCAGATACGCAGTATTTT
TRBD1 few TRBJ1-2 TRBV5-1 CASSLAGTGQNYGYTF TGCGCCAGCAGCTTGGCCGGGACAGGACAGAACTATGGCTACACCTTC
TRBD1 few TRBJ2-7 TRBV28 CASSSRQGRSEQYF TGTGCCAGCAGCTCAAGACAGGGACGTAGCGAGCAGTACTTC
NA NA TRBJ2-7 TRBV11-2 CASSLMAEYSYEQYF TGTGCCAGCAGCTTAATGGCAGAATATTCCTACGAGCAGTACTTC
NA NA TRBJ2-3 TRBV4-2 CASSQLGRLTDTQYF TGTGCCAGCAGCCAATTGGGGCGGCTCACAGATACGCAGTATTTT
TRBD1 NA TRBJ2-1 TRBV6-5 CASSYARGTYNEQFF TGTGCCAGCAGTTACGCCAGGGGGACCTACAATGAGCAGTTCTTC
NA NA TRBJ2-7 TRBV27 CASSFRQVPYEQYF TGTGCCAGCAGTTTTAGACAGGTCCCCTACGAGCAGTACTTC
TRBD2 few TRBJ2-7 TRBV7-3 CASSSWGGRDEQYF TGTGCCAGCAGCTCATGGGGCGGGAGGGACGAGCAGTACTTC
TRBD1 NA TRBJ1-2 TRBV28 CASSRDSSRGYTF TGTGCCAGCAGTCGGGACAGCTCTAGGGGCTACACCTTC
TRBD2 NA TRBJ2-7 TRBV9 CASSVDIASGPYEQYF TGTGCCAGCAGCGTAGATATTGCTAGCGGGCCCTACGAGCAGTACTTC
NA once TRBJ2-3 TRBV4-2 CASSQERDSLLDGPDTQYF TGTGCCAGCAGCCAGGAACGGGACTCCCTGCTTGATGGCCCAGATACGCAGTATTTT
NA NA TRBJ1-1 TRBV6-6 CASSRLNTEAFF TGTGCCAGCAGCAGGTTGAACACTGAAGCTTTCTTT
NA once TRBJ1-1 TRBV4-1 CASSQAGSSTEAFF TGCGCCAGCAGCCAAGCGGGGTCCTCCACTGAAGCTTTCTTT
TRBD1 NA TRBJ2-5 TRBV6-4 CASSHFGTGGSQRKETQYF TGTGCCAGCAGTCACTTCGGGACAGGAGGGTCCCAACGGAAAGAGACCCAGTACTTC
NA NA TRBJ1-4 TRBV4-3 CASSQGPGATNEKLFF TGCGCCAGCAGCCAAGGCCCCGGAGCAACTAATGAAAAACTGTTTTTT
NA NA TRBJ2-3 TRBV19 CASSIGRLVTDTQYF TGTGCCAGTAGTATAGGAAGGCTAGTCACAGATACGCAGTATTTT
TRBD1 NA TRBJ2-3 TRBV19 CASSNSGQITTDTQYF TGTGCCAGTAGTAATTCGGGACAGATAACCACAGATACGCAGTATTTT
TRBD2 NA TRBJ2-7 TRBV27 CASSPLAGGPGEQYF TGTGCCAGCAGTCCCCTAGCGGGAGGGCCGGGCGAGCAGTACTTC
NA once TRBJ1-1 TRBV6-4 CASSEQGYTEAFF TGTGCCAGCAGTGAACAGGGATACACTGAAGCTTTCTTT
NA NA TRBJ1-2 TRBV7-8 CASSLQRTAYLANYGYTF TGTGCCAGCAGCTTACAACGGACAGCCTACTTAGCTAACTATGGCTACACCTTC
TRBD1 NA TRBJ2-5 TRBV7-2 CASSLASVGQGFRETQYF TGTGCCAGCAGCTTAGCGTCCGTGGGACAGGGGTTTCGTGAGACCCAGTACTTC
TRBD2 NA TRBJ2-1 TRBV28 CASSFETSGRLTYNEQFF TGTGCCAGCAGTTTTGAGACTAGCGGGAGACTCACCTACAATGAGCAGTTCTTC
TRBD1 NA TRBJ2-7 TRBV6-1 CASSEGAEQYF TGCGCCAGCAGTGAGGGGGCCGAGCAGTACTTC
NA once TRBJ1-2 TRBV6-6 CASSYSTVNYGYTF TGTGCCAGCAGTTACTCGACAGTTAACTATGGCTACACCTTC
TRBD2 once TRBJ2-7 TRBV4-2 CASSQAGTSSYEQYF TGTGCCAGCAGCCAAGCCGGGACTAGCTCCTACGAGCAGTACTTC
TRBD1 NA TRBJ1-5 TRBV5-1 CASSLDGTGGQPQHF TGCGCCAGCAGCTTGGATGGGACAGGGGGTCAGCCCCAGCATTTT
TRBD1 NA TRBJ2-5 TRBV6-1 CASTLGGRGETQYF TGTGCCAGCACCCTAGGGGGCAGGGGAGAGACCCAGTACTTC
TRBD1 NA TRBJ1-4 TRBV4-1 CASTRPDRVDEKLFF TGCGCCAGCACCCGTCCGGACAGGGTTGATGAAAAACTGTTTTTT
NA NA TRBJ1-1 TRBV4-1 CASSQRSPRGAEAFF TGCGCCAGCAGCCAACGCTCTCCCCGGGGAGCTGAAGCTTTCTTT
TRBD1 once TRBJ2-6 TRBV7-8 CASNAGGASGANVLTF TGTGCCAGCAACGCAGGGGGCGCTTCTGGGGCCAACGTCCTGACTTTC
TRBD2 NA TRBJ2-1 TRBV19 CASSSRVAGDYEQFF TGTGCCAGTAGTTCCCGGGTAGCGGGAGACTATGAGCAGTTCTTC